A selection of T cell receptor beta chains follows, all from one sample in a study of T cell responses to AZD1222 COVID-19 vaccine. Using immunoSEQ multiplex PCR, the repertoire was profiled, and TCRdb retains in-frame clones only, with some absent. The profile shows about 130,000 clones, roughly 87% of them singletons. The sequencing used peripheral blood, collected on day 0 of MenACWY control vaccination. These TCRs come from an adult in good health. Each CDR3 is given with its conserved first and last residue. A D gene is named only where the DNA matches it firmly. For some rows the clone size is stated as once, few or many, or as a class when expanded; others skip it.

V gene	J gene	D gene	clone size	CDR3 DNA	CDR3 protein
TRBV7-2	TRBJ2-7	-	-	TGTGCCAGCAGCCACTCCGACACGCCCGACTACGAGCAGTACTTC	CASSHSDTPDYEQYF
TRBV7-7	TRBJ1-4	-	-	TGTGCCAGCAGCCCCGGATTCCGGTCTAATGAAAAACTGTTTTTT	CASSPGFRSNEKLFF
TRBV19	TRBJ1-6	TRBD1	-	TGTGCCAGTAGCCAGGGACAGCAGAATTCACCCCTCCACTTT	CASSQGQQNSPLHF
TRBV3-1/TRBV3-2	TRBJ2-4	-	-	TGTGCCAGCAGCCAGGATCTTCCCATTTGCAAAAAAAACATTCAGTACTTC	CASSQDLPICKKNIQYF
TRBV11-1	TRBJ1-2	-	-	TGTGCCAGCAGCTTAGATCATGGGGAAGGCTACACCTTC	CASSLDHGEGYTF
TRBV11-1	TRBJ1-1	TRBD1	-	TGTGCCAGCAGCATACAGGGGAGGGGTGAAGCTTTCTTT	CASSIQGRGEAFF
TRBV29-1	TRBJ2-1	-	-	TGCAGCGTTGAAGGAGGGCAGGGTGAGCAGTTCTTC	CSVEGGQGEQFF
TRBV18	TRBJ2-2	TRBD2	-	TGTGCCAGCTCACCACCGGGGAGCGGGGGTCGAACCGGGGAGCTGTTTTTT	CASSPPGSGGRTGELFF
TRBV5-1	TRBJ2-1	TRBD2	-	TGCGCCAGCAGCACGACTAGCGGGGGGGCTATCGGTGAGCAGTTCTTC	CASSTTSGGAIGEQFF
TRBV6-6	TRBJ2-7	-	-	TGTGCCAGCAGTTTCACAGGGACCTACGAGCAGTACTTC	CASSFTGTYEQYF
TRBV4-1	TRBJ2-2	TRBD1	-	TGCGCCAGCAGCCGGGGACAGGGGAACACCGGGGAGCTGTTTTTT	CASSRGQGNTGELFF
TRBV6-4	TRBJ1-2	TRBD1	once	TGTGCCAGCAGTCCTCAGGGGGGGAATGGCTACACCTTC	CASSPQGGNGYTF
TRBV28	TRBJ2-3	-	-	TGTGCCAGCAGTTTATTTTCCCGACGGAGGGCGGAAGATACGCAGTATTTT	CASSLFSRRRAEDTQYF
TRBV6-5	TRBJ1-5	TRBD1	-	TGTGCCAGCGGGGGACAGGGGAATCAGCCCCAGCATTTT	CASGGQGNQPQHF
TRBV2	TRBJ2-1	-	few	TGTGCCAGCAGTCTAGACACTAGCTACAATGAGCAGTTCTTC	CASSLDTSYNEQFF
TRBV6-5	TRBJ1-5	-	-	TGTGCCAGCAGTTACTCTAGTAGGGATCAGCCCCAGCATTTT	CASSYSSRDQPQHF
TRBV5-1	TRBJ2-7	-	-	TGCGCCAGCAGCTCAGGTCCGGGCAACTACGAGCAGTACTTC	CASSSGPGNYEQYF
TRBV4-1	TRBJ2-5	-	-	TGCGCCAGCAGCCAAGAGTGGGGGACTTCCAAGAGGACCCAGTACTTC	CASSQEWGTSKRTQYF
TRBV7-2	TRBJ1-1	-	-	TGTGCCAGCAGCCTCAGGGGGAACACTGAAGCTTTCTTT	CASSLRGNTEAFF
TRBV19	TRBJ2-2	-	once	TGTGCCAGTAGTTCTAGATGGATTAGGGACACCGGGGAGCTGTTTTTT	CASSSRWIRDTGELFF
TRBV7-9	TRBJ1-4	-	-	TGTGCCAGCCAAGAAAGAGTTGCTACGGCTAATGAAAAACTGTTTTTT	CASQERVATANEKLFF
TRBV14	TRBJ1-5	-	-	TGTGCCAGCAGCCCCTGGCAGCGCCTTAACCCAGATCAGCCCCAGCATTTT	CASSPWQRLNPDQPQHF
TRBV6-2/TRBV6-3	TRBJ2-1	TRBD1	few	TGTGCCAGCAGTAACTGGGGACAGTCCCTGTACAATGAGCAGTTCTTC	CASSNWGQSLYNEQFF
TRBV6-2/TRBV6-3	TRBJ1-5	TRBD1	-	TGTGCCAGCAGTACACAGGGGGCAAGCAATCAGCCCCAGCATTTT	CASSTQGASNQPQHF
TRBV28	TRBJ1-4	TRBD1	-	TGTGCCAGCAGTTTCCGGACAGGGGCTAATGAAAAACTGTTTTTT	CASSFRTGANEKLFF
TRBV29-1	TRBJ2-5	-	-	TGCAGCGTTGAATCGGGTGTCCAAGAGACCCAGTACTTC	CSVESGVQETQYF
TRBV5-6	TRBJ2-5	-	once	TGTGCCAGCAGCTTGGGTGCAGATCAGACCCAGTACTTC	CASSLGADQTQYF
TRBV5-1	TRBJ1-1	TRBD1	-	TGCGCCAGCAGCTTGGGGGGGACAGACCGGAACACTGAAGCTTTCTTT	CASSLGGTDRNTEAFF
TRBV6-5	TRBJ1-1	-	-	TGTGCCAGCAGTTACCTCGGCGGGGGGGACACTGAAGCTTTCTTT	CASSYLGGGDTEAFF
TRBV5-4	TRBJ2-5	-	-	TGTGCCAGCAGCAACCCCGGGACACCCCTGGAGACCCAGTACTTC	CASSNPGTPLETQYF
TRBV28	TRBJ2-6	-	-	TGTGCCAGCAGCACATCAACCAGCAGGGCCAACGTCCTGACTTTC	CASSTSTSRANVLTF
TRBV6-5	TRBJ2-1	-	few	TGTGCCAGCAGCGGGGAACCTAAGGGTGCTGAGCAGTTCTTC	CASSGEPKGAEQFF
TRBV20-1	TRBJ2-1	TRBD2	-	TGCAGTGCCGGGACTAGCGGGAGGCAGTTCTTC	CSAGTSGRQFF
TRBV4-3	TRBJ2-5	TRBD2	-	TGCGCCAGCAGCCAAGAACGGACTAGCGGGGTAGAGACCCAGTACTTC	CASSQERTSGVETQYF
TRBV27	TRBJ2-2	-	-	TGTGCCAGCAGTTCAAGTTCACAGGGTACCGGGGAGCTGTTTTTT	CASSSSSQGTGELFF
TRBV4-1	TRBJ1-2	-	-	TGCGCCAGCAGCCCCCCTTTTGCGGACTATGGCTACACCTTC	CASSPPFADYGYTF
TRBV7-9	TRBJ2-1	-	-	TGTGCCAGCAGCTTCGGTTCAGGCTTTGAGCAGTTCTTC	CASSFGSGFEQFF
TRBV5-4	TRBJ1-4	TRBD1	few	TGTGCCAGCAGTTGGGGACAGGGGGCGAATATTGCAACTAATGAAAAACTGTTTTTT	CASSWGQGANIATNEKLFF
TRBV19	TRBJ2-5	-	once	TGTGCCAGTAGTGTAGGGGATTACGGGGCCCAGTACTTC	CASSVGDYGAQYF
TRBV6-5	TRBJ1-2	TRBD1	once	TGTGCCAGCATAGGGACAGGGGGTTTTGGCTACACCTTC	CASIGTGGFGYTF
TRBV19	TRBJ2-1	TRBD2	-	TGTGCCTCTACTAGCGGGGGGCACTCCTACAATGAGCAGTTCTTC	CASTSGGHSYNEQFF